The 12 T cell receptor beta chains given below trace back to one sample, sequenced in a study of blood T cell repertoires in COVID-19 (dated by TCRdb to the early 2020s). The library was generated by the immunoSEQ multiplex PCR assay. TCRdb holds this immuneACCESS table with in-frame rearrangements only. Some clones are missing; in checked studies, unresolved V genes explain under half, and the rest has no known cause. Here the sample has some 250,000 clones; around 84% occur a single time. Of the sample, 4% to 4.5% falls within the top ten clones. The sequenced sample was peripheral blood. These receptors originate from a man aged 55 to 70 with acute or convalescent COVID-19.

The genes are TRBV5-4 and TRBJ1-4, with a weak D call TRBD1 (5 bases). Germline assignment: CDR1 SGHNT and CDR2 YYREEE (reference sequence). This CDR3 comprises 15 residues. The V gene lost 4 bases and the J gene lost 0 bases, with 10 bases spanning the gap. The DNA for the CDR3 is TGTGCCAGCAGCCCGGGGGGTGCAACTAATGAAAAACTGTTTTTT. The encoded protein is CASSPGGATNEKLFF.

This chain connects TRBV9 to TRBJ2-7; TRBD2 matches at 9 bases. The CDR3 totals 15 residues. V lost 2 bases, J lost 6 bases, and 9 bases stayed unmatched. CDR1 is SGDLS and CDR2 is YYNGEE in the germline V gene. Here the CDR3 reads CASSVTGTSLIEQYF. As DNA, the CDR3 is TGTGCCAGCAGCGTTACCGGGACTAGCCTGATCGAGCAGTACTTC.

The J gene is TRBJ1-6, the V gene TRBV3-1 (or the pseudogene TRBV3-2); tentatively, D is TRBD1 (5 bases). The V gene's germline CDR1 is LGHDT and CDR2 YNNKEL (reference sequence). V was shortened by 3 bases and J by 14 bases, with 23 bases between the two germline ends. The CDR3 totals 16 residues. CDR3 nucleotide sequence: TGTGCCAGCAGCCAGCGGGGGAGTCCGGCACCTTCGGCCCTCCACTTT. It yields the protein CASSQRGSPAPSALHF.

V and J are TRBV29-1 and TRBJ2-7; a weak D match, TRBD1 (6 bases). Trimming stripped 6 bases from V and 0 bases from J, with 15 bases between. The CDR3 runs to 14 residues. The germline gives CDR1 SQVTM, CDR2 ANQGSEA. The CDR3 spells CSVVTGASSYEQYF. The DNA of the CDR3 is TGCAGCGTCGTGACAGGCGCGAGCTCCTACGAGCAGTACTTC.

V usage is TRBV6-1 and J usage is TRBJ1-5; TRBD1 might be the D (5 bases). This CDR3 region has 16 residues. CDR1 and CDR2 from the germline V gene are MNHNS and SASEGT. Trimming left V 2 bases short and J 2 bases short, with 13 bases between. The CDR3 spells CASSERGGRGNQPQHF. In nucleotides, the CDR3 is TGTGCCAGCAGTGAAAGGGGAGGGAGGGGCAATCAGCCCCAGCATTTT.

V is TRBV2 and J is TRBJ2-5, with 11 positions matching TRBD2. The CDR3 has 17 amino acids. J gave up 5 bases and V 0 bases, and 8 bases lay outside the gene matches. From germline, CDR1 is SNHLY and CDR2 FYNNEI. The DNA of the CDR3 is TGTGCCAGCAGTGAAGCAAGGGGTAGCGGGGGGGCCGAGACCCAGTACTTC. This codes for CASSEARGSGGAETQYF.

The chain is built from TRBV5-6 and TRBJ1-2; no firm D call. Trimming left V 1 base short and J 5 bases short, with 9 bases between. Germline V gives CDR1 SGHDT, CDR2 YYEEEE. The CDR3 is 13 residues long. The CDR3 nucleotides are TGTGCCAGCAGCTTGTTCCCGGGATATGGCTACACCTTC. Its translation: CASSLFPGYGYTF.

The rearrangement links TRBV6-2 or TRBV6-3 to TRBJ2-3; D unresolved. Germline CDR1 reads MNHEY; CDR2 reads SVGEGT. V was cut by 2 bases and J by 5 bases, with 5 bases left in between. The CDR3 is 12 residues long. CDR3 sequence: CASSYRIDTQYF. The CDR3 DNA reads TGTGCCAGCAGTTACCGTATAGATACGCAGTATTTT.

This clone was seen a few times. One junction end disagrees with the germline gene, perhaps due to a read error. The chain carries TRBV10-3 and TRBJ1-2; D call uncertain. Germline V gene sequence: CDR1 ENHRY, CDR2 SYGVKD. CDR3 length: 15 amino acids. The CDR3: CAIGDSPTGGYGYTF. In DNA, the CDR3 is TGTGCCATCGGTGATTCTCCCACCGGAGGCTATGGCTACACCTTC.

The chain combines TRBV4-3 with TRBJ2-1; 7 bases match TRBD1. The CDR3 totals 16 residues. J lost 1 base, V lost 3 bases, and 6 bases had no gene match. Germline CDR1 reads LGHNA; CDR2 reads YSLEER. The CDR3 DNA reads TGCGCCAGCAGCCACGTACAGGGGATGTCCTACAATGAGCAGTTCTTC. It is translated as CASSHVQGMSYNEQFF.

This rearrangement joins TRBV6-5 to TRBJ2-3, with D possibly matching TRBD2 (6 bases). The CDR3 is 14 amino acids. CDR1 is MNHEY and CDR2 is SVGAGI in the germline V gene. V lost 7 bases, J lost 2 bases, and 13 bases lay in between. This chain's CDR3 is CASKASANTDTQYF. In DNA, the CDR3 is TGTGCCAGCAAGGCTAGCGCGAACACAGATACGCAGTATTTT.

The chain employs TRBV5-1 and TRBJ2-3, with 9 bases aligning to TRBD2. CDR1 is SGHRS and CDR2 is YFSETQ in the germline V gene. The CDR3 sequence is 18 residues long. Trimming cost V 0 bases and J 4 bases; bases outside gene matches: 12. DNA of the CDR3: TGCGCCAGCAGCTTGGGATTTTTTGCGGGGGGGAGCTCAGATACGCAGTATTTT. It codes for CASSLGFFAGGSSDTQYF.